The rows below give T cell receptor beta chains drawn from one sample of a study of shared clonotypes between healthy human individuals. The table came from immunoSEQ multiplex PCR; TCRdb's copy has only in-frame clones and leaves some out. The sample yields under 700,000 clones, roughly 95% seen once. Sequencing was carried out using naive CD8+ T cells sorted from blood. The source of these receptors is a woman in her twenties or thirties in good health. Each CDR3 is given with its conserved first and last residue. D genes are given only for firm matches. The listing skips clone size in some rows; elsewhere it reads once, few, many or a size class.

CDR3nt: TGTGCCAGCAGTGAGGGGACAAGGTCTGGAAACACCATATATTTT; CDR3aa: CASSEGTRSGNTIYF; len: 15; abundance: -; d_gene: -; v_gene: TRBV2; j_gene: TRBJ1-3
CDR3nt: TGTGCCAGCAGTGAAGGGACTACCTCCTACGAGCAGTACTTC; CDR3aa: CASSEGTTSYEQYF; len: 14; abundance: once; d_gene: -; v_gene: TRBV2; j_gene: TRBJ2-7
CDR3nt: TGTGCCAGCAGTGAATTGCCCGGGACAGGGCCCACCGGGGAGCTGTTTTTT; CDR3aa: CASSELPGTGPTGELFF; len: 17; abundance: -; d_gene: TRBD1; v_gene: TRBV25-1; j_gene: TRBJ2-2
CDR3nt: TGTGCCAGCCGGGACTCCTACAATGAGCAGTTCTTC; CDR3aa: CASRDSYNEQFF; len: 12; abundance: once; d_gene: -; v_gene: TRBV11-2; j_gene: TRBJ2-1
CDR3nt: TGTGCCAGCAGTTTCCAGGGGGCTGCAGATACGCAGTATTTT; CDR3aa: CASSFQGAADTQYF; len: 14; abundance: -; d_gene: TRBD1; v_gene: TRBV27; j_gene: TRBJ2-3
CDR3nt: TGTGCCAGTAGACCTCACGGGCAGGGTCATCAGCCCCAGCATTTT; CDR3aa: CASRPHGQGHQPQHF; len: 15; abundance: few; d_gene: -; v_gene: TRBV19; j_gene: TRBJ1-5
CDR3nt: TGTGCCATCCCCCCCGGGGCTGGGCGGTCACCCCTCCACTTT; CDR3aa: CAIPPGAGRSPLHF; len: 14; abundance: -; d_gene: -; v_gene: TRBV6-4; j_gene: TRBJ1-6
CDR3nt: TGCGCCAGCAGCCCCGGACAGTTTTACGAGCAGTACTTC; CDR3aa: CASSPGQFYEQYF; len: 13; abundance: -; d_gene: -; v_gene: TRBV4-1; j_gene: TRBJ2-7
CDR3nt: TGTGCCAGCAGCGTAGAATCCCACACTGGAAACACCATATATTTT; CDR3aa: CASSVESHTGNTIYF; len: 15; abundance: -; d_gene: -; v_gene: TRBV9; j_gene: TRBJ1-3
CDR3nt: TGTGCCAGCAGTTACTCGGGGACAAGCAATCAGCCCCAGCATTTT; CDR3aa: CASSYSGTSNQPQHF; len: 15; abundance: -; d_gene: -; v_gene: TRBV6-6; j_gene: TRBJ1-5
CDR3nt: TGTGCCAGCAGCTTTGGTCTAATTCTAGACCGCGGCGAGCAGTACTTC; CDR3aa: CASSFGLILDRGEQYF; len: 16; abundance: -; d_gene: -; v_gene: TRBV7-2; j_gene: TRBJ2-7
CDR3nt: TGTGCCAGCAGCAGGGTCATACAGGTGGAGACCCAGTACTTC; CDR3aa: CASSRVIQVETQYF; len: 14; abundance: -; d_gene: -; v_gene: TRBV2; j_gene: TRBJ2-5
CDR3nt: TGTGCCAGCACGAACTATTTTGGGTTGAACACTGAAGCTTTCTTT; CDR3aa: CASTNYFGLNTEAFF; len: 15; abundance: -; d_gene: -; v_gene: TRBV5-6; j_gene: TRBJ1-1
CDR3nt: TGTGCCAGCAGCCTTATAGCGGGAGTGGTCGCCTACAATGAGCAGTTCTTC; CDR3aa: CASSLIAGVVAYNEQFF; len: 17; abundance: -; d_gene: TRBD2; v_gene: TRBV11-2; j_gene: TRBJ2-1
CDR3nt: TGTGCCAGCAGCCCGGGACTCCGCTACGAGCAGTACTTC; CDR3aa: CASSPGLRYEQYF; len: 13; abundance: -; d_gene: -; v_gene: TRBV7-6; j_gene: TRBJ2-7
CDR3nt: TGTGCCAGCAGTGAAAACTTGGGACTAGCGGAGAACTACGAGCAGTACTTC; CDR3aa: CASSENLGLAENYEQYF; len: 17; abundance: -; d_gene: TRBD2; v_gene: TRBV2; j_gene: TRBJ2-7
CDR3nt: TGTGCCAGCAGTTTAGGTCCGAACACTGAAGCTTTCTTT; CDR3aa: CASSLGPNTEAFF; len: 13; abundance: -; d_gene: -; v_gene: TRBV28; j_gene: TRBJ1-1
CDR3nt: TGCAGCGTTGAAGAGGGGACGTTAGGGGCGCTTTCGGGCAATGAGCAGTTCTTC; CDR3aa: CSVEEGTLGALSGNEQFF; len: 18; abundance: -; d_gene: -; v_gene: TRBV29-1; j_gene: TRBJ2-1
CDR3nt: TGCAGCGTTTCTGACAGTTTTTATGGCTACACCTTC; CDR3aa: CSVSDSFYGYTF; len: 12; abundance: -; d_gene: -; v_gene: TRBV29-1; j_gene: TRBJ1-2
CDR3nt: TGTGCCAGCAGCGCCCCTCAAGCGGGAGTCGACGAGCAGTACTTC; CDR3aa: CASSAPQAGVDEQYF; len: 15; abundance: -; d_gene: TRBD2; v_gene: TRBV9; j_gene: TRBJ2-7